These 5 T cell receptor beta chains were all obtained from the same sample, sequenced in a study of CD8 T cells in Susac syndrome. Reverse transcription used about 0.5 to 1 ug RNA and random hexamers. One entry per CDR3 protein, called by TCRdb with MiXCR from the immunoSEQ multiplex PCR reads. The sample shows around 150,000 distinct CDR3 sequences, around 95% of them seen only once. The sample comprised CD4+ T cells from PBMCs. The receptors here all came from a human donor with Susac syndrome.

The chain joins TRBV9 to TRBJ1-2, with TRBD1 matching 7 bases. Trimming removed 4 bases from V and 3 bases from J; junction bases left unmatched: 3. Germline CDR1 SGDLS, CDR2 YYNGEE. This CDR3 contains 13 residues. The CDR3 protein is CASSRGGDYGYTF. As DNA, the CDR3 is TGTGCCAGCAGCCGAGGGGGCGACTATGGCTACACCTTC. Full variable domain (remainder filled in from reference TRBV9 and TRBJ1-2): DSGVTQTPKHLITATGQRVTLRCSPRSGDLSVYWYQQSLDQGLQFLIQYYNGEERAKGNILERFSAQQFPDLHSELNLSSLELGDSALYFCASSRGGDYGYTFGSGTRLTVV.

In its sample, this clonotype was seen a few times. The chain carries TRBV6-2 or TRBV6-3 and TRBJ2-5; D gene unclear. CDR1 MNHEY and CDR2 SVGEGT come from the germline V gene. The CDR3 has 12 residues. V was clipped by 5 bases and J by 5 bases, with 9 bases between them. This CDR3 is CASSLLAETQYF. For the CDR3, the DNA is TGTGCCAGCAGTCTCCTCGCCGAGACCCAGTACTTC.

The rearrangement links TRBV5-1 to TRBJ1-1; possibly TRBD1 for D (5 bases). Germline V CDR1 and CDR2: SGHRS, YFSETQ. CDR3 size: 15 residues. V gave up 2 bases and J gave up 1 base, with 12 bases separating them. The CDR3 protein is CASSLIGQGNTEAFF. The DNA of the CDR3 is TGCGCCAGCAGCTTAATCGGGCAGGGGAACACTGAAGCTTTCTTT.

This clonotype was seen only a few times. The chain employs TRBV28 and TRBJ1-5; no definite D call. This CDR3 spans 12 amino acids. V was trimmed by 3 bases and J by 4 bases, leaving 4 bases between them. In germline, CDR1 is MDHEN, CDR2 SYDVKM. CDR3 sequence reads: CASSLPNQPQHF. As DNA, the CDR3 is TGTGCCAGCAGTTTGCCTAATCAGCCCCAGCATTTT. Looking up the rest from reference TRBV28 and TRBJ1-5 gives the full variable domain: DVKVTQSSRYLVKRTGEKVFLECVQDMDHENMFWYRQDPGLGLRLIYFSYDVKMKEKGDIPEGYSVSREKKERFSLILESASTNQTSMYLCASSLPNQPQHFGDGTRLSIL.

This clonotype was seen only a few times. The rearrangement joins TRBV19 to TRBJ2-6; 7 bases fit TRBD1. The CDR3 has 15 residues. Germline V gene lookup returns CDR1 LNHDA and CDR2 SQIVND (reference sequence). V gave up 6 bases and J gave up 0 bases; unmatched junction bases: 2. CDR3 loop: CASRHRGSGANVLTF. CDR3 in DNA: TGTGCCAGTAGACACAGGGGCTCTGGGGCCAACGTCCTGACTTTC. The whole variable domain, filled in from reference TRBV19 and TRBJ2-6, reads DGGITQSPKYLFRKEGQNVTLSCEQNLNHDAMYWYRQDPGQGLRLIYYSQIVNDFQKGDIAEGYSVSREKKESFPLTVTSAQKNPTAFYLCASRHRGSGANVLTFGAGSRLTVL.